The next 13 T cell receptor beta chains were all read from a single sample in a study of CD8+CD57+ T cells in acquired aplastic anemia. TCR beta VDJ and CDR3 profiling used genomic DNA as template. A single record per CDR3 protein comes from TCRdb applying MiXCR to the reads. The sample has around 250,000 distinct CDR3 sequences, approximately 56% seen once; the top ten hold around 8%. The material sequenced was sorted CD4+, CD8+, or CD8+CD57+ T cells (not recorded which) from PBMCs. Receptors originate from a human donor with severe aplastic anemia or a healthy control (not recorded which).

Of note for this clonotype: The CDR3 does not close with the conserved phenylalanine or tryptophan, likely indicating a read error. This chain joins TRBV10-3 and TRBJ1-2; D is uncertain. Trimming pared 3 bases from V and 5 bases from J, leaving 10 bases between. This CDR3 comprises 13 residues. Germline CDR1 ENHRY, CDR2 SYGVKD. CDR3 amino acids: CAISDRNGYGYTL. The CDR3 DNA reads as TGTGCCATCAGTGATAGGAACGGATATGGCTACACCCTC.

This clonotype was seen at least ten times. V gene TRBV24-1 combines with J gene TRBJ2-1; D remains unclear. Trimming removed 4 bases from V and 3 bases from J, with 6 bases in between. Germline CDR1 KGHDR, CDR2 SFDVKD. The CDR3 spans 13 residues. The CDR3 reads CATSDPNYNEQFF. CDR3 coding DNA: TGTGCCACCAGTGACCCGAACTACAATGAGCAGTTCTTC.

This clonotype was recorded a few times. The chain couples TRBV2 to TRBJ1-3; D not resolved. This CDR3 region has 14 residues. Germline CDR1 and CDR2: SNHLY and FYNNEI. The V end was cut by 10 bases, the J end by 0 bases, with 13 bases between. CDR3 in DNA: TGTGCCACCACACCGGAGTACTCTGGAAACACCATATATTTT. This gives the protein CATTPEYSGNTIYF. Looking up the rest from reference TRBV2 and TRBJ1-3 gives the full variable domain: EPEVTQTPSHQVTQMGQEVILRCVPISNHLYFYWYRQILGQKVEFLVSFYNNEISEKSEIFDDQFSVERPDGSNFTLKIRSTKLEDSAMYFCATTPEYSGNTIYFGEGSWLTVV.

This chain uses TRBV20-1 with TRBJ1-2; 8 bases are shared with TRBD1. The CDR3 has 13 amino acids. Germline V lookup: CDR1 DFQATT, CDR2 SNEGSKA (reference sequence). V was clipped by 8 bases and J by 6 bases; unmatched bases: 11. DNA for the CDR3: TGCAGTACCCACTCAGGGGGCGGCAATGGCTACACCTTC. Amino acid sequence: CSTHSGGGNGYTF.

Ten or more counts support this clonotype. The CDR3 sequence: CASSSGPIRGYTF. In DNA form, the CDR3 reads TGTGCCAGCAGTTCCGGACCCATCAGGGGCTACACCTTC. The rearrangement joins TRBV12-3 or TRBV12-4 to TRBJ1-2, with no clear D. Between the trimmed V and J ends, which lost 4 bases and 8 bases, there was a span of 14 bases. The CDR3 consists of 13 residues.

This clonotype was detected a few times. The chain combines TRBV10-1 with TRBJ1-3; D gene unclear. The CDR3 extends over 14 amino acids. Trimming removed 5 bases from V and 1 base from J, with 9 bases in between. Germline V gives CDR1 WNHNN, CDR2 SYGVQD (reference sequence). The chain's CDR3 is CASSSKGSGNTIYF. The CDR3 region has the DNA TGCGCCAGCAGTTCAAAAGGATCTGGAAACACCATATATTTT.

This clonotype was seen more than once but under ten times. The chain uses TRBV6-4 and TRBJ2-1; possible D gene TRBD2, 6 bases. This CDR3 has 16 amino acids. The germline CDR1 and CDR2 sequences are MRHNA and SNTAGT. Between the trimmed V and J ends, which lost 2 bases and 3 bases, there was a span of 14 bases. In DNA, the CDR3 is TGTGCCAGCAGTGACCCCCCGGGGGTCATCTACAATGAGCAGTTCTTC. It yields the protein CASSDPPGVIYNEQFF.

Here the CDR3 reads CASSHGRLYGYTF. The CDR3 coding sequence is TGTGCCAGCAGCCATGGCAGGCTGTATGGCTACACCTTC. The chain has TRBV7-8 and TRBJ1-2, with D uncertain. The length of the CDR3 is 13 residues. Deletions cut 5 bases from V and 5 bases from J, with 12 bases between. CDR1 and CDR2 (germline): SGHVS, FQNEAQ.

The V gene is TRBV7-2, the J gene TRBJ1-6; maybe TRBD1 (5 bases). The CDR3 spans 14 residues. The V gene's germline CDR1 is SGHTA and CDR2 FQGNSA. Trimming took off 3 bases at V and 7 bases at J, with 10 bases between the two ends. The CDR3 reads CASSFLRANSPLHF. In DNA, the CDR3 is TGTGCCAGCAGCTTTCTCAGGGCCAATTCACCCCTCCACTTT.

This clonotype occurred many times. This chain uses TRBV7-9 with TRBJ2-3, with D possibly matching TRBD2 (7 bases). V dropped 1 base and J dropped 4 bases, with 12 bases sitting between them. This CDR3 region has 15 residues. Germline CDR1 is SEHNR and CDR2 is FQNEAQ (reference sequence). CDR3 coding DNA: TGTGCCAGCAGCTTAGTAGAGGGGGGGGCAGATACGCAGTATTTT. Its translation is CASSLVEGGADTQYF.

This clonotype was counted only a few times. This chain connects TRBV2 to TRBJ2-7, with 10 bases matching TRBD1. Germline V gene sequence: CDR1 SNHLY, CDR2 FYNNEI. The V gene end was trimmed by 11 bases and the J gene end by 3 bases; junction bases not matched to a gene: 7. CDR3 length: 13 amino acids. The CDR3 region is CAGGTGVLYEQYF. In nucleotides, the CDR3 is TGTGCCGGGGGGACAGGGGTCCTCTACGAGCAGTACTTC.

This clonotype was recorded at least ten times. The chain uses TRBV20-1 and TRBJ1-5, with D possibly being TRBD1 (6 bases). Germline CDR1 DFQATT, CDR2 SNEGSKA (reference sequence). The CDR3 spans 14 residues. V was shortened by 0 bases and J by 6 bases, with 12 bases between the two germline ends. The CDR3 sequence is CSARDHGGGQPQHF. For the CDR3, the DNA is TGCAGTGCTAGAGATCACGGGGGCGGTCAGCCCCAGCATTTT.

The rearrangement uses TRBV7-9 and TRBJ1-2, with D maybe TRBD1 (5 bases). Germline CDR1 is SEHNR and CDR2 is FQNEAQ (reference sequence). Trimming removed 2 bases from V and 6 bases from J, with 10 bases in between. The CDR3 runs 13 residues. The CDR3 spells CASSLSGSNGYTF. Here the CDR3 DNA reads TGTGCCAGCAGCTTATCAGGGTCAAATGGCTACACCTTC.